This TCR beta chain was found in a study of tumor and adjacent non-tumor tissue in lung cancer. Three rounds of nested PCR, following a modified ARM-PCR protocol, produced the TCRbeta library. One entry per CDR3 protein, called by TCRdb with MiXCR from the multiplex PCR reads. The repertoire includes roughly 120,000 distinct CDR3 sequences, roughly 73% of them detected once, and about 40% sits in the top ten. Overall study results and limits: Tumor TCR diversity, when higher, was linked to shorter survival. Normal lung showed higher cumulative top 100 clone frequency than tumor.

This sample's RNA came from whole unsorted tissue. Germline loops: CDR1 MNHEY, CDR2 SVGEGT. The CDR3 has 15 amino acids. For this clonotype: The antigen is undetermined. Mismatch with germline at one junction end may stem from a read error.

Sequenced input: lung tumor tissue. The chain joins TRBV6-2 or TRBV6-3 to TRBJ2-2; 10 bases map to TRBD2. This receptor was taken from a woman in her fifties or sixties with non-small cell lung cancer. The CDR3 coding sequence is TGTGCCAGCAGTTTCGCCACTAGCGGGACCGGGGAGCCGTTTTTT. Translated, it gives CASSFATSGTGEPFF.